One sample yielded the 21 T cell receptor beta chains listed below, sequenced in a study of cytomegalovirus exposure and HLA in healthy donors (dated by TCRdb to the late 2010s). The library was generated by the immunoSEQ multiplex PCR assay. The multiplex PCR relied on a mix of 60 forward primers for TCR Vbeta segments and 13 reverse primers for TCR Jbeta segments. TCRdb limited this immuneACCESS table to in-frame rearrangements with V and J called. A share of clones is missing; checked studies link under half to unresolved V genes, and the rest is unexplained. The sample yields approximately 200,000 clones; roughly four fifths were counted once. 6.5% of the sample is held by the ten biggest clonotypes. The sample was PBMCs. These TCRs come from a woman aged 45-65 years in good health and CMV-seropositive.

The V gene is TRBV7-6, the J gene TRBJ2-6, with 8 bases identical to TRBD1. The germline V gene encodes CDR1 SGHVS and CDR2 FNYEAQ. There are 17 residues in the CDR3. J lost 0 bases, V lost 1 base, and 2 bases had no gene match. The CDR3 DNA reads TGTGCCAGCAGCTTAGTGGGACAGGTCTCTGGGGCCAACGTCCTGACTTTC. Protein product: CASSLVGQVSGANVLTF. Combining the CDR3 with reference TRBV7-6 and TRBJ2-6 gives the whole variable domain GAGVSQSPRYKVTKRGQDVALRCDPISGHVSLYWYRQALGQGPEFLTYFNYEAQQDKSGLPNDRFSAERPEGSISTLTIQRTEQRDSAMYRCASSLVGQVSGANVLTFGAGSRLTVL.

V usage is TRBV5-1 and J usage is TRBJ1-4, with TRBD1 identical over 7 bases. This CDR3 has 14 residues. J was trimmed by 4 bases and V by 4 bases; bases with no gene match: 4. Germline lookup yields CDR1 SGHRS and CDR2 YFSETQ. The CDR3 is CASSHRQGNEKLFF. The CDR3 nucleotides read TGCGCCAGCAGCCATCGACAGGGTAATGAAAAACTGTTTTTT.

CDR3 nucleotide sequence: TGTGCCAGCAGAGCGCCAGGACAGTACACTGAAGCTTTCTTT. It is translated as CASRAPGQYTEAFF. V is TRBV28 and J is TRBJ1-1, with D tentatively TRBD1 (6 bases). CDR1 and CDR2 (germline): MDHEN, SYDVKM. Trimming took off 6 bases at V and 3 bases at J, with 14 bases between the two ends. The CDR3 runs to 14 residues.

The V call is TRBV5-4, the J call TRBJ2-2; D uncertain. The CDR3 is made up of 16 amino acids. The germline CDR1 and CDR2 sequences are SGHNT and YYREEE (reference sequence). The V gene lost 1 base and the J gene lost 6 bases, with 16 bases spanning the gap. CDR3 sequence: CASSLSPSLVAGELFF. The CDR3 nucleotides are TGTGCCAGCAGCTTGTCACCTTCACTGGTCGCCGGGGAGCTGTTTTTT.

V is TRBV2 and J is TRBJ2-4; possibly TRBD1 for D (5 bases). The CDR3 is made up of 15 amino acids. Germline V gene lookup returns CDR1 SNHLY and CDR2 FYNNEI. The V end was cut by 4 bases, the J end by 0 bases, with 10 bases between. CDR3 DNA: TGTGCCAGCAGTGGGAGACAGTTAGCCAAAAACATTCAGTACTTC. This encodes CASSGRQLAKNIQYF. Full variable domain (missing parts from reference TRBV2 and TRBJ2-4): EPEVTQTPSHQVTQMGQEVILRCVPISNHLYFYWYRQILGQKVEFLVSFYNNEISEKSEIFDDQFSVERPDGSNFTLKIRSTKLEDSAMYFCASSGRQLAKNIQYFGAGTRLSVL.

This chain uses TRBV20-1 with TRBJ1-1; the D is unclear. CDR3 size: 11 residues. CDR1 is DFQATT and CDR2 is SNEGSKA in the germline V gene (reference sequence). V lost 5 bases and J lost 11, with 15 bases in between. The CDR3 sequence: CSASTEVAAFF. The CDR3 nucleotides are TGCAGTGCTTCTACCGAGGTAGCCGCTTTCTTT.

The chain employs TRBV7-8 and TRBJ2-7; TRBD1 aligns across 9 bases. In germline, CDR1 is SGHVS, CDR2 FQNEAQ. J gave up 5 bases and V 6 bases, and 11 bases lay outside the gene matches. This CDR3 is built from 15 residues. The CDR3 sequence: CASSPWTGESDEQYF. CDR3 nucleotides: TGTGCCAGCAGTCCTTGGACAGGGGAGTCGGACGAGCAGTACTTC. Complete variable domain (other parts from reference TRBV7-8 and TRBJ2-7): GAGVSQSPRYKVAKRGQDVALRCDPISGHVSLFWYQQALGQGPEFLTYFQNEAQLDKSGLPSDRFFAERPEGSVSTLKIQRTQQEDSAVYLCASSPWTGESDEQYFGPGTRLTVT.

The chain recombines TRBV20-1 with TRBJ2-7, with D possibly matching TRBD2 (5 bases). V was trimmed by 6 bases and J by 7 bases, leaving 13 bases between them. Germline V gives CDR1 DFQATT, CDR2 SNEGSKA (reference sequence). The CDR3 has 11 residues. The CDR3 loop reads CSARPEGEQYF. CDR3 in DNA: TGCAGTGCAAGGCCCGAGGGAGAGCAGTACTTC.

This clone has just a few counts. The rearrangement joins TRBV27 to TRBJ2-3; 7 nucleotides align to TRBD2. CDR1 is MNHEY, CDR2 SMNVEV, per germline (reference sequence). J gave up 1 base and V 9 bases, and 13 bases lay outside the gene matches. The CDR3 consists of 16 residues. The CDR3 nucleotides are TGTGCCAGTCTGAGGAGGGAGGGCCTCGGCACAGATACGCAGTATTTT. Its protein is CASLRREGLGTDTQYF.

The rearrangement uses TRBV5-1 and TRBJ2-7; TRBD1 agrees at 9 bases. This CDR3 has 15 residues. CDR1 SGHRS and CDR2 YFSETQ come from the germline V gene. V was clipped by 6 bases and J by 7 bases; unmatched bases: 14. CDR3 region: CASTLFRDRAIEQYF. DNA of the CDR3: TGCGCCAGCACCCTATTCCGGGACAGGGCGATTGAGCAGTACTTC.

This chain connects TRBV5-1 to TRBJ2-1, with a possible D match to TRBD2 (6 bases). Trimming cost V 4 bases and J 0 bases, with 11 bases left between them. Germline CDR1 and CDR2: SGHRS and YFSETQ. The CDR3 length is 15 residues. The CDR3 coding sequence is TGCGCCAGCAGCGGCGGGGATAGCTCCTACAATGAGCAGTTCTTC. It specifies CASSGGDSSYNEQFF.

This clone was seen once. An end of the junction does not agree with germline; a read error may underlie this. This rearrangement joins TRBV2 to TRBJ2-7, with 8 nucleotides matching TRBD2. The length of the CDR3 is 14 residues. Per germline, CDR1 SNHLY and CDR2 FYNNEI. The CDR3 DNA is TGTGCCAGCAACTCTTTGTCTAGCGGGCGCCACCCTAACTTC. Translation: CASNSLSSGRHPNF.

This clone showed up just a few times. The V and J genes are TRBV23-1 and TRBJ2-5; D is uncertain. TRBV23-1 qualifies as an ORF whose function is uncertain. V gave up 4 bases and J gave up 7 bases, with 4 bases separating them. The CDR3 totals 10 residues. CDR3: CASSPGTQYF. CDR3 sequence (DNA): TGCGCCAGCAGTCCCGGGACCCAGTACTTC.

In its sample, this clone was seen once. The chain uses TRBV6-5 and TRBJ2-7; TRBD1 aligns across 7 bases. The CDR3 runs to 15 residues. V lost 6 bases and J lost 6; bases outside the gene matches: 14. Germline-derived CDR1 and CDR2 are MNHEY and SVGAGI. CDR3 protein: CASSPDRMALIEQYF. Written as DNA, the CDR3 is TGTGCCAGCAGCCCGGACAGGATGGCATTGATCGAGCAGTACTTC.

The gene calls are TRBV28 and TRBJ1-4; D remains ambiguous. From germline, CDR1 is MDHEN and CDR2 SYDVKM. This CDR3 contains 13 residues. Trimming stripped 6 bases from V and 4 bases from J, with 9 bases between. In DNA form, the CDR3 reads TGTGCCAGCAGGAGGCCCTATAATGAAAAACTGTTTTTT. Protein: CASRRPYNEKLFF.

The genes are TRBV18 and TRBJ1-4; the match to TRBD1 covers 9 bases. Germline lookup yields CDR1 KGHSH and CDR2 LQKENI. The CDR3 sequence is 16 residues long. The V segment lost 6 bases and the J segment 14 bases; nucleotides outside the gene matches: 19. CDR3: CASSPVADRTGVWLFF. The CDR3 nucleotides read TGTGCCAGCTCTCCCGTAGCCGACCGGACAGGGGTATGGCTGTTTTTT.

The V and J genes are TRBV11-3 and TRBJ2-5; 12 nucleotides match TRBD2. This CDR3 is 17 amino acids long. With 5 bases clipped from V and 0 bases from J, the junction kept 7 bases outside the gene matches. Germline V CDR1 and CDR2: SGHNT, YENEEA. The CDR3 here is CASSPGTSGFHQETQYF. CDR3 coding DNA: TGTGCCAGCAGCCCCGGGACTAGCGGGTTCCACCAAGAGACCCAGTACTTC.

V and J are TRBV28 and TRBJ1-4, with 7 bases fitting TRBD1. Germline V CDR1 and CDR2: MDHEN, SYDVKM. The CDR3 covers 15 residues. Unmatched junction bases numbered 7, after V lost 3 bases and J lost 6 bases. In nucleotides, the CDR3 is TGTGCCAGCAGTTTTGGGCAGGGGGGATATGAAAAACTGTTTTTT. Translating it yields CASSFGQGGYEKLFF.

This clone was detected once. This chain connects TRBV6-5 to TRBJ2-7; possibly TRBD2 for D (5 bases). Trimming left V 6 bases short and J 2 bases short, with 11 bases between. The CDR3 extends over 13 amino acids. Looked up from germline, CDR1 is MNHEY and CDR2 is SVGAGI. The CDR3 here is CASSRGLAYEQYF. The CDR3 DNA sequence: TGTGCCAGCAGCAGAGGACTCGCCTACGAGCAGTACTTC.

This sequence joins TRBV10-3 and TRBJ2-5; 15 nucleotides match TRBD2. Looked up from germline, CDR1 is ENHRY and CDR2 is SYGVKD. Trimming at V came to 5 bases and at J to 5 bases, leaving 9 bases not matched to a gene. The CDR3 runs to 17 residues. CDR3 sequence reads: CAISSGTSGGQYETQYF. The CDR3 bases are TGTGCCATCAGTTCCGGGACTAGCGGGGGGCAGTACGAGACCCAGTACTTC.

Worth noting for this clone: The sample holds other DNA sequences that translate to the same CDR3. This chain connects TRBV28 to TRBJ1-1; possible D gene TRBD1, 6 bases. V lost 6 bases and J lost 4, with 18 bases in between. CDR1 is MDHEN and CDR2 is SYDVKM in the germline V gene. There are 15 residues in the CDR3. CDR3 DNA: TGTGCCAGCAGAAGCAGGGGTACTTCGGGCACTGAAGCTTTCTTT. This sequence encodes CASRSRGTSGTEAFF.